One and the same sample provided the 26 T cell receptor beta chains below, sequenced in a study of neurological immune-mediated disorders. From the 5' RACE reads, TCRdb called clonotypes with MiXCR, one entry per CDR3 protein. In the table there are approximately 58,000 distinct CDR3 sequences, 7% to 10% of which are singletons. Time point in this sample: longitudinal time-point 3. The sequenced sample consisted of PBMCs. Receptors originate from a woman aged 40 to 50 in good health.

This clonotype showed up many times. CDR3 DNA sequence: TGTGCCAGCAGATATGGGGCCCGAGAGCTGTTTTTT. Protein: CASRYGARELFF. The rearrangement links TRBV2 to TRBJ2-2, with a tentative D call TRBD1 (5 bases). CDR1 and CDR2 (germline): SNHLY, FYNNEI. CDR3 length: 12 amino acids. Deletions cut 6 bases from V and 11 bases from J, with 13 bases between.

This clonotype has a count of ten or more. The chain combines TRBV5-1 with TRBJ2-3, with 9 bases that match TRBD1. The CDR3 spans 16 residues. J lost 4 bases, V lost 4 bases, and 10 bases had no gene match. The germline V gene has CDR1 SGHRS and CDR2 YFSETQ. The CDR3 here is CASSGAFTGGPDTQYF. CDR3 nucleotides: TGCGCCAGCAGCGGGGCATTTACAGGGGGCCCAGATACGCAGTATTTT.

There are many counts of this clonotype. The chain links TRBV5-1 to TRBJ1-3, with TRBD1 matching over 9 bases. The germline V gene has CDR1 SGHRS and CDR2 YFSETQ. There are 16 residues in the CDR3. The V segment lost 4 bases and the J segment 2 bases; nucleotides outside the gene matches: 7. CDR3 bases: TGCGCCAGCAGCCTGAGACAGGGGGACCCTGGAAACACCATATATTTT. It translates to CASSLRQGDPGNTIYF.

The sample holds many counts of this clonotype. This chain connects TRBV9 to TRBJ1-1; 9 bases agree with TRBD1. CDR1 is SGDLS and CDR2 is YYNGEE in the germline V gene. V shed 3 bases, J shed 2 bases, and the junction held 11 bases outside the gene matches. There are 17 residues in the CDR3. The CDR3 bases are TGTGCCAGCAGCGCCCCCCGGGACAGGGAACCAAACACTGAAGCTTTCTTT. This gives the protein CASSAPRDREPNTEAFF.

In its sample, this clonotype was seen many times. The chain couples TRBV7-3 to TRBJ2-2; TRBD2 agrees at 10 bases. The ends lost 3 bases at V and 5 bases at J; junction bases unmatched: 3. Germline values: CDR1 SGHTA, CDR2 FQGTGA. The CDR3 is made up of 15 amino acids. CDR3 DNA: TGTGCCAGCAGCTTCAGCGGGGGGGCGACCGGGGAGCTGTTTTTT. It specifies CASSFSGGATGELFF.

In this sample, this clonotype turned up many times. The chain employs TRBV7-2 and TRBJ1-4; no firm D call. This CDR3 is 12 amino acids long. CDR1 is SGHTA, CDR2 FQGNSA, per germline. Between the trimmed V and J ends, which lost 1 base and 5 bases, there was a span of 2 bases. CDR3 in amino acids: CASSLENEKLFF. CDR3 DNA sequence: TGTGCCAGCAGCTTAGAAAATGAAAAACTGTTTTTT.

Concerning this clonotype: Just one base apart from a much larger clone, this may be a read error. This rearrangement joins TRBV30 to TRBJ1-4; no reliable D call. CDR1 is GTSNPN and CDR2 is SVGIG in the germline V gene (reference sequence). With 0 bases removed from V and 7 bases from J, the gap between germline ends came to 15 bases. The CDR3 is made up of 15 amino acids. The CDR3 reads CAWSVSQHGTEKLFF. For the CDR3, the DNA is TGTGCCTGGAGTGTCTCCCAACATGGTACTGAAAAACTGTTTTTT. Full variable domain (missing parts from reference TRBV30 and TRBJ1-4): SQTIHQWPATLVQPVGSPLSLECTVEGTSNPNLYWYRQAAGRGLQLLFYSVGIGQISSEVPQNLSASRPQDRQFILSSKKLLLSDSGFYLCAWSVSQHGTEKLFFGSGTQLSVL.

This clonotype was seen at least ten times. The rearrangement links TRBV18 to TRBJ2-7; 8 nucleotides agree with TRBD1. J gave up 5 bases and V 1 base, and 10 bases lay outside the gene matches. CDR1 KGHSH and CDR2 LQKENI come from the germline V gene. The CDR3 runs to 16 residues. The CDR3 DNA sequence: TGTGCCAGCTCACCACAAGGGACAGGTTTTATGGACGAGCAGTACTTC. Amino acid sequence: CASSPQGTGFMDEQYF.

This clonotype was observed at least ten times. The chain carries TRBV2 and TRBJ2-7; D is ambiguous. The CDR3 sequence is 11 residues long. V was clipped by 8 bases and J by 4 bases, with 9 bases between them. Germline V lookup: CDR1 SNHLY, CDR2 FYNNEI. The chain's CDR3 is CASGKMYEQYF. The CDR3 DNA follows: TGTGCCAGCGGAAAGATGTACGAGCAGTACTTC.

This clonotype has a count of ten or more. CDR3 in amino acids: CASSPPRDRHTGELFF. The CDR3 DNA reads as TGTGCCAGCTCACCTCCCCGGGACAGACACACCGGGGAGCTGTTTTTT. The chain has TRBV18 and TRBJ2-2; 7 nucleotides match TRBD1. V was clipped by 3 bases and J by 3 bases; unmatched bases: 7. The CDR3 length is 16 residues. The germline CDR1 and CDR2 sequences are KGHSH and LQKENI.

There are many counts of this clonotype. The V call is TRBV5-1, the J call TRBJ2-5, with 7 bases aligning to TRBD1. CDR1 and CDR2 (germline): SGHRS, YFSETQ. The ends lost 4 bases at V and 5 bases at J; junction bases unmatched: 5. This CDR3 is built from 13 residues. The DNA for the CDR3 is TGCGCCAGCAGCGCAGGGGGTTCGGAGACCCAGTACTTC. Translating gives CASSAGGSETQYF.

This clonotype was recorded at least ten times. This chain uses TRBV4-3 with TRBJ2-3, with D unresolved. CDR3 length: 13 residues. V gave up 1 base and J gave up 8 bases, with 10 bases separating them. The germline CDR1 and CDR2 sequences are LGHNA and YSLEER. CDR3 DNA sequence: TGCGCCAGCAGCCAAGCAGCCGAGCGTACGCAGTATTTT. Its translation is CASSQAAERTQYF.

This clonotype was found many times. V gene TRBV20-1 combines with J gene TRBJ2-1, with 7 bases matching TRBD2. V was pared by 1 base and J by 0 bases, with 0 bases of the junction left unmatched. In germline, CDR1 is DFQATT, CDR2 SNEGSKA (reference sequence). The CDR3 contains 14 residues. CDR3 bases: TGCAGTGCTAGAGGGGAGGGCTCCTACAATGAGCAGTTCTTC. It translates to CSARGEGSYNEQFF.

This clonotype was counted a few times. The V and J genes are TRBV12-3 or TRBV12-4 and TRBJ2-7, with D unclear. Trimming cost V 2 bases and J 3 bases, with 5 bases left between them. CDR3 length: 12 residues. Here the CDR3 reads CASSLYSYEQYF. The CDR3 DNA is TGTGCCAGCAGTTTATATAGCTACGAGCAGTACTTC.

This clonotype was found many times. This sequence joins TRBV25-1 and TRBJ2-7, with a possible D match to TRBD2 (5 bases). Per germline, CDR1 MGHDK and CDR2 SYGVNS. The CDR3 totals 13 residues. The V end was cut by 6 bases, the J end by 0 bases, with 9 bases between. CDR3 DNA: TGTGCCAGCAGGGGTGCGGGCTCCTACGAGCAGTACTTC. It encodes CASRGAGSYEQYF.

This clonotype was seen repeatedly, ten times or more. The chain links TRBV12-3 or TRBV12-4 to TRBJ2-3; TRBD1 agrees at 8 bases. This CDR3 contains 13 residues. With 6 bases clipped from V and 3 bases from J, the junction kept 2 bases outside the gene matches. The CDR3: CASRRQGTDTQYF. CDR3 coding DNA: TGTGCCAGCAGAAGACAGGGGACAGATACGCAGTATTTT.

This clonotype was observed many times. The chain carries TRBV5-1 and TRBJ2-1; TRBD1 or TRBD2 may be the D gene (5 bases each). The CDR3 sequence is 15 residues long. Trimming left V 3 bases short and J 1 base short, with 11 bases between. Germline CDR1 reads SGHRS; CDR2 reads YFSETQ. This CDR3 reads CASSSGTASYNEQFF. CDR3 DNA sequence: TGCGCCAGCAGCTCCGGGACGGCTTCCTACAATGAGCAGTTCTTC.

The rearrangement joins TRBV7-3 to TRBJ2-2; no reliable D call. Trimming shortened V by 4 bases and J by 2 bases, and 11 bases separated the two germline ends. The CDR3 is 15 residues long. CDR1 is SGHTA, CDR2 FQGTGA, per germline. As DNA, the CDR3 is TGTGCCAGCAGCTCTAGACTCCGTAACACCGGGGAGCTGTTTTTT. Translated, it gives CASSSRLRNTGELFF.

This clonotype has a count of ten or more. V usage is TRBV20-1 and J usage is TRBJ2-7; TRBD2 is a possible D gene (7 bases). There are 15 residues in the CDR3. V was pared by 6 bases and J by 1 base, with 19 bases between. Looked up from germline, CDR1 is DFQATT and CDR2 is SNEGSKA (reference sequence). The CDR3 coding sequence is TGCAGTGCCGAGAGGGGGGGATCCTCTTCCTACGAGCAGTACTTC. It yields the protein CSAERGGSSSYEQYF.

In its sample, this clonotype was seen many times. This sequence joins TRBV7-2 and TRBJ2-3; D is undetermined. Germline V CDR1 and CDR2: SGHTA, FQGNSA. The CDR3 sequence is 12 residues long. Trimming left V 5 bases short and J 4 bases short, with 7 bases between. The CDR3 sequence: CASSPGPDTQYF. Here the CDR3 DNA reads TGTGCCAGCAGCCCGGGTCCAGATACGCAGTATTTT. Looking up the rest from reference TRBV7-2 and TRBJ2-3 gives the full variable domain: GAGVSQSPSNKVTEKGKDVELRCDPISGHTALYWYRQSLGQGLEFLIYFQGNSAPDKSGLPSDRFSAERTGGSVSTLTIQRTQQEDSAVYLCASSPGPDTQYFGPGTRLTVL.

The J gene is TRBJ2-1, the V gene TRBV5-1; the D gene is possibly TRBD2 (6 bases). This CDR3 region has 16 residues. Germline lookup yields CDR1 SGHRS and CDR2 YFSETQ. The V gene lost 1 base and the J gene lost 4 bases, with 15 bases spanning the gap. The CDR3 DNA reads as TGCGCCAGCAGCTTGAATCGGGCTAGCGCTTACAATGAGCAGTTCTTC. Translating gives CASSLNRASAYNEQFF. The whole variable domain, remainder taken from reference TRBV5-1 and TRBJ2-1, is KAGVTQTPRYLIKTRGQQVTLSCSPISGHRSVSWYQQTPGQGLQFLFEYFSETQRNKGNFPGRFSGRQFSNSRSEMNVSTLELGDSALYLCASSLNRASAYNEQFFGPGTRLTVL.

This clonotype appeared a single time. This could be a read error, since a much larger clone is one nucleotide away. The CDR3 reads CAISGPNSRPNEQFF. CDR3 DNA: TGTGCCATCAGTGGGCCGAATAGCAGGCCCAATGAGCAGTTCTTC. The V gene is TRBV10-3, the J gene TRBJ2-1, with D uncertain. V was shortened by 4 bases and J by 6 bases, with 16 bases between the two germline ends. Germline V gene lookup returns CDR1 ENHRY and CDR2 SYGVKD. The CDR3 is 15 amino acids.

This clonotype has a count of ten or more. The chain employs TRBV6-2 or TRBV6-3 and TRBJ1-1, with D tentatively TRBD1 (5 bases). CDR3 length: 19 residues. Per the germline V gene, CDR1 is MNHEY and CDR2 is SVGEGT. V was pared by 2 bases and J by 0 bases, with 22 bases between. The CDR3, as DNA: TGTGCCAGCAGTTACCCTCCGGCAGGGCGCGGGGCCATGAACACTGAAGCTTTCTTT. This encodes CASSYPPAGRGAMNTEAFF.

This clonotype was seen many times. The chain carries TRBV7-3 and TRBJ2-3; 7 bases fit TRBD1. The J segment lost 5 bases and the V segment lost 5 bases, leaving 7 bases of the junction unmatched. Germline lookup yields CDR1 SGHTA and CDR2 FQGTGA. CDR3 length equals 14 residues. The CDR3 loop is CASSLRQGVDTQYF. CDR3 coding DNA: TGTGCCAGCAGCCTAAGACAGGGTGTAGATACGCAGTATTTT.

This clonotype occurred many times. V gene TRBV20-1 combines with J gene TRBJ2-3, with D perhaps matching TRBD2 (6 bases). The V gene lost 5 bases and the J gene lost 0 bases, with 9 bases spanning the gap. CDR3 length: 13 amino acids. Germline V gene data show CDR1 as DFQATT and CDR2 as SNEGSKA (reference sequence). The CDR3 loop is CSAPGTSTDTQYF. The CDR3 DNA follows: TGCAGTGCTCCCGGGACTAGCACAGATACGCAGTATTTT.

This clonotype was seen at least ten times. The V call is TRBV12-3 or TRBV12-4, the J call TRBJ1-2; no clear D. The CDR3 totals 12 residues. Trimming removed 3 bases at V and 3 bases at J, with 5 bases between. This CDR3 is CASSFGDYGYTF. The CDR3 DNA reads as TGTGCCAGCAGTTTTGGGGACTATGGCTACACCTTC.